In its sample, the clone carrying this TCR beta chain was seen a few times. What it binds is unknown. The source of the sample is a study of T cells after yellow fever vaccination. The V gene lost 1 base and the J gene lost 9 bases, with 14 bases spanning the gap. The CDR3 contains 14 residues. Germline CDR1 and CDR2: SGHDN and FVKESK. General study results and limits: Researchers noted that a small share of clonotypes showed up in both CD4 and CD8 compartments. Sorted repertoires could include abundant contaminating clonotypes from bulk cells.

For TCR, cDNA came from 5'RACE template switching, which added a universal primer site and UMIs. TCRdb reprocessed the 5' RACE reads via MiXCR and lists one record per CDR3 protein. The sample includes some 500,000 distinct CDR3 sequences, roughly 12% of them seen just once. The origin of this receptor is a man under 40 who received the YFV17D yellow fever vaccine. Sequenced material: PBMCs, taken on the day of the yellow fever booster vaccination. The chain recombines TRBV14 with TRBJ2-3; D is unclear. CDR3 coding DNA: TGTGCCAGCAGCCAAGTGGGCAGCCCCTTGACGCAGTATTTT. This codes for CASSQVGSPLTQYF.